These 26 T cell receptor beta chains share one sample of origin, sequenced in a study of T cell repertoires in cytomegalovirus infection. A single record per CDR3 protein comes from TCRdb applying MiXCR to the reads. The data hold 550,000 to 850,000 distinct CDR3 sequences, with 30% to 40% observed a single time. Their specific antigens are unknown. The sequenced sample was cultured PBMCs, obtained from culture after CMV antigen stimulation. Receptors were obtained from a human donor in good health (CMV status not recorded). Some clones in this sample may be carry-over from other donors' samples.

The rearrangement joins TRBV28 to TRBJ1-2; D perhaps matches TRBD1 (5 bases). V was pared by 6 bases and J by 3 bases, with 23 bases between. The germline V gene has CDR1 MDHEN and CDR2 SYDVKM. This CDR3 has 17 residues. CDR3 bases: TGTGCCAGCAGACCCCGCGTGGGGGTTCGCAACCACTATGGCTACACCTTC. This codes for CASRPRVGVRNHYGYTF.

The J gene is TRBJ2-5, the V gene TRBV7-8; D gene unclear. Per the germline V gene, CDR1 is SGHVS and CDR2 is FQNEAQ. V dropped 6 bases and J dropped 4 bases, with 6 bases sitting between them. The CDR3 covers 11 residues. CDR3 protein: CASRRGETQYF. In nucleotides, the CDR3 is TGTGCCAGCAGGCGAGGAGAGACCCAGTACTTC. Based on the CDR3 plus reference TRBV7-8 and TRBJ2-5, the full variable domain is GAGVSQSPRYKVAKRGQDVALRCDPISGHVSLFWYQQALGQGPEFLTYFQNEAQLDKSGLPSDRFFAERPEGSVSTLKIQRTQQEDSAVYLCASRRGETQYFGPGTRLLVL.

The rearrangement joins TRBV7-6 to TRBJ1-6; D unclear. V lost 1 base, J lost 10 bases, and 11 bases lay in between. The CDR3 consists of 14 residues. Per the germline V gene, CDR1 is SGHVS and CDR2 is FNYEAQ. As DNA, the CDR3 is TGTGCCAGCAGCTTAGAAGGCAGCCAGTCACCCCTCCACTTT. Amino acid sequence: CASSLEGSQSPLHF.

There are many counts of this clonotype. The V and J genes are TRBV7-6 and TRBJ2-7, with TRBD2 as a possible D gene (5 bases). Per germline, CDR1 SGHVS and CDR2 FNYEAQ. This CDR3 is built from 16 residues. Trimming took 5 bases from V and 4 from J, leaving 21 bases between them. The CDR3, as DNA: TGTGCCAGCAGCCCGAGAGGGAAGTCTATTGGGTACGAGCAGTACTTC. It specifies CASSPRGKSIGYEQYF.

This clonotype was counted only a few times. V is TRBV2 and J is TRBJ2-7; 8 positions match TRBD2. Germline CDR1 is SNHLY and CDR2 is FYNNEI. The CDR3 totals 13 residues. With V trimmed by 11 bases and J by 7 bases, 13 bases remained unmatched. CDR3 DNA sequence: TGTGCCGGCCGGGAGGGCCGGGTTCGGGAGCAGTACTTC. This encodes CAGREGRVREQYF.

Only a few counts were recorded for this clonotype. The gene calls are TRBV5-4 and TRBJ1-2; D ambiguous. With 4 bases removed from V and 6 bases from J, the gap between germline ends came to 10 bases. Germline V lookup: CDR1 SGHNT, CDR2 YYREEE (reference sequence). The CDR3 runs 12 residues. This CDR3 reads CASSTRSDGYTF. CDR3 coding DNA: TGTGCCAGCAGCACCCGGTCGGATGGCTACACCTTC.

This clonotype turned up a few times. This sequence joins TRBV6-6 and TRBJ2-7, with 9 bases lining up with TRBD2. Trimming at V came to 0 bases and at J to 7 bases, leaving 10 bases not matched to a gene. CDR3 size: 16 residues. Germline CDR1 is MNHNY and CDR2 is SVGAGI (reference sequence). Here the CDR3 reads CASSYSKGTSRVEQYF. The CDR3 bases are TGTGCCAGCAGTTACTCGAAGGGGACTAGCCGGGTGGAGCAGTACTTC.

The rearrangement uses TRBV12-3 or TRBV12-4 and TRBJ1-3; D is unclear. The CDR3 contains 13 residues. V lost 4 bases to trimming and J lost 2 bases, with 6 bases between them. CDR3 sequence reads: CASSSLPGNTIYF. As DNA, the CDR3 is TGTGCCAGCAGTTCCCTCCCTGGAAACACCATATATTTT.

This clonotype was found a few times. V gene TRBV10-1 combines with J gene TRBJ2-1; 10 bases align to TRBD2. Losses at the gene ends were 4 bases for V and 7 bases for J; bases not matched to a gene: 4. CDR1 and CDR2 from the germline V gene are WNHNN and SYGVQD (reference sequence). CDR3 length equals 14 residues. In DNA form, the CDR3 reads TGCGCCAGCAGTGCGGCTAGCGGGAGTAATGAGCAGTTCTTC. Translating it yields CASSAASGSNEQFF.

With regard to this clonotype: Compared with germline, one end of the junction differs, possibly owing to a read error. V gene TRBV7-2 combines with J gene TRBJ2-1; 11 nucleotides line up with TRBD2. The CDR3 covers 14 residues. CDR1 SGHTA and CDR2 FQGNSA come from the germline V gene. The CDR3 sequence is CASTGLAGYYEQFF. The CDR3 DNA is TGTGCCAGCACCGGACTAGCGGGCTACTATGAGCAGTTCTTC.

This clonotype was counted between two and nine times. This chain joins TRBV19 and TRBJ2-1, with D unresolved. The germline V and J ends were trimmed by 7 bases and 4 bases, with 11 bases remaining between them. The CDR3 has 13 amino acids. Germline CDR1 and CDR2: LNHDA and SQIVND (reference sequence). The CDR3 spells CASNKLGYNEQFF. In nucleotides, the CDR3 is TGTGCCAGTAATAAGCTAGGGTACAATGAGCAGTTCTTC.

The chain employs TRBV7-4 and TRBJ2-3, with 8 bases aligning to TRBD2. The CDR3 extends over 16 amino acids. The germline CDR1 and CDR2 sequences are SGHVT and SQSDAQ. J lost 2 bases, V lost 5 bases, and 9 bases had no gene match. The CDR3 DNA reads TGTGCCAGCAGCATTAGAAGCGGGAGCCCCACAGATACGCAGTATTTT. As protein: CASSIRSGSPTDTQYF.

This clonotype was detected only a few times. The V gene is TRBV12-3 or TRBV12-4, the J gene TRBJ2-5, with 8 bases matching TRBD1. V gave up 5 bases and J gave up 4 bases; unmatched junction bases: 6. The CDR3 consists of 14 residues. CDR3 residues: CASSRQGFIETQYF. As DNA, the CDR3 is TGTGCCAGCAGTCGACAGGGGTTCATAGAGACCCAGTACTTC.

The V and J genes are TRBV5-4 and TRBJ1-6; D is ambiguous. Trimming shortened V by 3 bases and J by 8 bases, and 12 bases separated the two germline ends. The CDR3 consists of 14 residues. The germline V gene has CDR1 SGHNT and CDR2 YYREEE (reference sequence). The CDR3 protein is CASSSAPIDSPLHF. For the CDR3, the DNA is TGTGCCAGCAGCTCGGCCCCCATCGATTCACCCCTCCACTTT.

This clonotype was counted a few times. This chain links TRBV2 with TRBJ2-1; D tentatively reads TRBD1 or TRBD2 (6 bases each). The V end was cut by 10 bases, the J end by 9 bases, with 19 bases between. Germline CDR1 reads SNHLY; CDR2 reads FYNNEI. CDR3 length equals 13 residues. The CDR3 is CATRGLRDGEQFF. As DNA, the CDR3 is TGTGCCACCAGGGGACTCCGCGATGGTGAGCAGTTCTTC.

This clonotype was counted ten times or more. The V call is TRBV7-2, the J call TRBJ2-3; TRBD2 matches 13 bases. Germline V gives CDR1 SGHTA, CDR2 FQGNSA. V lost 5 bases and J lost 6; bases outside the gene matches: 8. CDR3 length: 16 amino acids. The CDR3 sequence is CASSPSGLAGTDTQYF. The CDR3, as DNA: TGTGCCAGCAGCCCATCGGGACTAGCGGGAACGGATACGCAGTATTTT.

This clonotype appeared a single time. The chain couples TRBV6-6 to TRBJ2-4, with TRBD2 as a possible D gene (6 bases). Germline V CDR1 and CDR2: MNHNY, SVGAGI (reference sequence). V lost 8 bases and J lost 1, with 15 bases in between. The CDR3 extends over 15 amino acids. The chain's CDR3 is CASREGGLAKNIQYF. DNA for the CDR3: TGTGCCAGCCGCGAGGGAGGTCTGGCCAAAAACATTCAGTACTTC.

CDR3 in amino acids: CSAEPVGGLQPQHF. CDR3 DNA: TGCAGTGCCGAACCCGTGGGAGGATTGCAGCCCCAGCATTTT. This chain links TRBV20-1 with TRBJ1-5, with D uncertain. Germline loops: CDR1 DFQATT, CDR2 SNEGSKA (reference sequence). Trimming removed 6 bases at V and 7 bases at J, with 19 bases between. This CDR3 spans 14 amino acids.

This clonotype was counted at least ten times. The rearrangement uses TRBV7-6 and TRBJ1-3; a weak D match, TRBD1 (6 bases). Germline CDR1 reads SGHVS; CDR2 reads FNYEAQ. The CDR3 covers 19 residues. The germline V and J ends were trimmed by 6 bases and 0 bases, with 24 bases remaining between them. CDR3 coding DNA: TGTGCCAGCAGACAACTCCCGGGACATAAGCTCCTCTCTGGAAACACCATATATTTT. Protein sequence: CASRQLPGHKLLSGNTIYF.

The chain carries TRBV5-1 and TRBJ1-1, with D unresolved. The CDR3 contains 14 residues. Looked up from germline, CDR1 is SGHRS and CDR2 is YFSETQ. V lost 1 base, J lost 7 bases, and 14 bases lay in between. The CDR3 reads CASSLRAANGEAFF. The CDR3, as DNA: TGCGCCAGCAGCTTGAGGGCAGCAAATGGTGAAGCTTTCTTT.

J is TRBJ1-2 and V is TRBV3-1, with TRBD1 identical over 7 bases. Trimming at V came to 2 bases and at J to 8 bases, leaving 5 bases not matched to a gene. This CDR3 is 13 amino acids long. Germline assignment: CDR1 LGHDT and CDR2 YNNKEL (reference sequence). CDR3 nucleotide sequence: TGTGCCAGCAGCCAAAAACAGGGGCGAGGCTACACCTTC. As protein: CASSQKQGRGYTF.

The rearrangement joins TRBV5-5 to TRBJ1-3; TRBD1 matches 9 bases. The CDR3 contains 15 residues. Trimming cost V 1 base and J 9 bases; bases outside gene matches: 8. The germline CDR1 and CDR2 sequences are SGHKS and YYEKEE (reference sequence). The CDR3 loop is CASSLFGTGHGTIYF. CDR3 in DNA: TGTGCCAGCAGCTTGTTTGGGACAGGGCACGGCACCATATATTTT.

This clonotype has just a few counts. The chain uses TRBV15 and TRBJ2-1; D gene ambiguous. CDR1 and CDR2 (germline): LNHNV, YYDKDF (reference sequence). Trimming took off 0 bases at V and 9 bases at J, with 12 bases between the two ends. This CDR3 is built from 14 residues. The CDR3 coding sequence is TGTGCCACCAGCAGAGATAATTCGGTCCGTGAGCAGTTCTTC. Its protein is CATSRDNSVREQFF.

V gene TRBV2 combines with J gene TRBJ2-1, with D maybe TRBD2 (6 bases). The germline gives CDR1 SNHLY, CDR2 FYNNEI. Trimming left V 8 bases short and J 6 bases short, with 17 bases between. The CDR3 consists of 14 residues. The DNA of the CDR3 is TGTGCCAGCCCGGGCGGGACTCTACTCAATGAGCAGTTCTTC. Its protein product is CASPGGTLLNEQFF.

The V and J genes are TRBV7-8 and TRBJ2-3, with D uncertain. The CDR3 extends over 12 amino acids. Germline-derived CDR1 and CDR2 are SGHVS and FQNEAQ. With 7 bases removed from V and 4 bases from J, the gap between germline ends came to 9 bases. CDR3 nucleotides: TGTGCCAGCACGCCGGGCGCAGATACGCAGTATTTT. This sequence encodes CASTPGADTQYF.

The chain is built from TRBV6-6 and TRBJ1-1; no clear D gene. Trimming removed 8 bases at V and 4 bases at J, with 11 bases between. CDR1 MNHNY and CDR2 SVGAGI come from the germline V gene (reference sequence). The CDR3 has 12 amino acids. The CDR3 coding sequence is TGTGCCAGCCATCGACACGTCACTGAAGCTTTCTTT. This gives the protein CASHRHVTEAFF.